This T cell receptor beta chain was recorded in a study of metastatic and nonmetastatic thyroid tumors. Study-wide context: It was across blood and tumor or nodule tissue from malignant and benign thyroid patients that repertoires were compared. Study results and caveats: A significant increase in TCR beta diversity was reportedly seen in malignant thyroid tumors relative to benign nodules, in blood and tumor.

At least ten counts were recorded for this clone. Antigen: not known. Different DNA sequences within this sample yield the same CDR3. In the authors' workflow: What underpinned the distant-metastasis classifier for papillary thyroid cancer was the set of CDR3 differences across clinicopathological groups. TCRdb re-called clones via MiXCR from the PCR reads. What appears here as the V and J calls and clone size reflects TCRdb's work, not the paper's. The repertoire has some 36,000 clones, roughly 15% of them found once; the top ten carry 5% to 8%. All patients reached thyroid surgery having received no treatment beforehand. CDR3 length equals 14 residues. V was pared by 4 bases and J by 2 bases, with 11 bases between. Germline V gene data show CDR1 as SGHVS and CDR2 as FQNEAQ.

Input material: blood. V is TRBV7-8 and J is TRBJ1-2; D might be TRBD1 (5 bases). This clonotype was sampled from a male donor with papillary thyroid cancer or a benign thyroid nodule (not recorded which). Some clones in this sample may be carry-over from other donors' samples. The CDR3 nucleotides are TGTGCCAGCAGCTCACGCTCAGGGAACTATGGCTACACCTTC. Translating gives CASSSRSGNYGYTF.